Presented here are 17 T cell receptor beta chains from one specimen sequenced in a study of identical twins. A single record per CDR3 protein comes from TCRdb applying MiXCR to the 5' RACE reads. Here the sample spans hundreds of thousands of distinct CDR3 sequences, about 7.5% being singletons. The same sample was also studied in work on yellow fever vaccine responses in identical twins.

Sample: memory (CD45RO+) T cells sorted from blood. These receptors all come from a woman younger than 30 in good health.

The CDR3 DNA is TGCAGTGCTAGGGCCGGGGGGGATACGCAGTATTTT. Translated: CSARAGGDTQYF. The chain has TRBV20-1 and TRBJ2-3; TRBD2 matches at 7 bases. This CDR3 is 12 amino acids long. Trimming at V came to 3 bases and at J to 6 bases, leaving 3 bases not matched to a gene. Germline CDR1 is DFQATT and CDR2 is SNEGSKA (reference sequence).

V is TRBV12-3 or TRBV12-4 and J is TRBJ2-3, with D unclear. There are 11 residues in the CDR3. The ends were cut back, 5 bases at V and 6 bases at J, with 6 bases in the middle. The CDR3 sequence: CASSAADTQYF. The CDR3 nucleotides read TGTGCCAGCAGTGCGGCGGATACGCAGTATTTT.

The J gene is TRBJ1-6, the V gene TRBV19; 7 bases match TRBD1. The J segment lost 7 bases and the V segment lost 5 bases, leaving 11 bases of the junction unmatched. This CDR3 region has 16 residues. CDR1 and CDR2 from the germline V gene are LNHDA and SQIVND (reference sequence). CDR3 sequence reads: CASSRGGGANNSPLHF. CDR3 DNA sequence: TGTGCCAGTAGTCGAGGAGGGGGCGCGAACAATTCACCCCTCCACTTT.

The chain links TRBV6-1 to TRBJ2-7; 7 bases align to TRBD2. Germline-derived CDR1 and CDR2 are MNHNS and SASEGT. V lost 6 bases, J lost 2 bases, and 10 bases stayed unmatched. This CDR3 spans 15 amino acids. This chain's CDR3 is CASSFSTGTTYEQYF. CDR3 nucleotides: TGTGCCAGCAGCTTTTCTACCGGGACTACCTACGAGCAGTACTTC.

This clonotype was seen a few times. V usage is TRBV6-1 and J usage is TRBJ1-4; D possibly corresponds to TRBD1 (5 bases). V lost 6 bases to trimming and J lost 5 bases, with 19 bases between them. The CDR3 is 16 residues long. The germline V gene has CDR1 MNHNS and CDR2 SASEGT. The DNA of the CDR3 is TGTGCCAGCAGGCCCGCGTCGACAGCTGCAAATGAAAAACTGTTTTTT. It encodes CASRPASTAANEKLFF.

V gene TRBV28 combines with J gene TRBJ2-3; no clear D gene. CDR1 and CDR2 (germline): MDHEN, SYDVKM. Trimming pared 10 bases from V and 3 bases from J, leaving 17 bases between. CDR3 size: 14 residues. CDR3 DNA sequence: TGTGCCACAGCTTCTAGTCCGCGAACAGATACGCAGTATTTT. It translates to CATASSPRTDTQYF.

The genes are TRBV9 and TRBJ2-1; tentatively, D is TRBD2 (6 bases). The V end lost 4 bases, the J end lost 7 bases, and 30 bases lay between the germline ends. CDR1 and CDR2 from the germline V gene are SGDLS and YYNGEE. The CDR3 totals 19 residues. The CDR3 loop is CASSPTSTHQEGFRNEQFF. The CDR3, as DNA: TGTGCCAGCAGCCCTACCTCGACTCATCAGGAGGGTTTTCGGAATGAGCAGTTCTTC.

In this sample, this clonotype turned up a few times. The CDR3 nucleotides read TGCAGTGCTAAGGGACAGGGGACCCTCTCCTACGAGCAGTACTTC. It encodes CSAKGQGTLSYEQYF. The chain joins TRBV20-1 to TRBJ2-7, with 10 bases lining up with TRBD1. The junction had 6 bases not matched to a gene; V was cut back by 4 bases and J by 0 bases. The germline gives CDR1 DFQATT, CDR2 SNEGSKA (reference sequence). The CDR3 consists of 15 residues.

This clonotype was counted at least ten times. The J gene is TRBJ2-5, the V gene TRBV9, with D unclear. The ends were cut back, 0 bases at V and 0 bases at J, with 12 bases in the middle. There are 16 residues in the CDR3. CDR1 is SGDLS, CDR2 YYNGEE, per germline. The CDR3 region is CASSVGARLHQETQYF. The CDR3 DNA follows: TGTGCCAGCAGCGTAGGAGCTCGGTTACACCAAGAGACCCAGTACTTC.

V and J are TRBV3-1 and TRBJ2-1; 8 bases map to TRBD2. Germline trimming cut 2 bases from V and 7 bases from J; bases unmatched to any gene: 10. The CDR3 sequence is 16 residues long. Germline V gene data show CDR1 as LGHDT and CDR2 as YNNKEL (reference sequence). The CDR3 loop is CASSQSWGLVKNEQFF. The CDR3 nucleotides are TGTGCCAGCAGCCAATCATGGGGACTAGTTAAAAATGAGCAGTTCTTC.

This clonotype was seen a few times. CDR3 sequence (DNA): TGTGCCAGCAGCCAAGATGGGGCTAGGGGCCAGAAGGCTTTCTTT. As protein: CASSQDGARGQKAFF. The chain employs TRBV3-1 and TRBJ1-1; D possibly corresponds to TRBD1 (5 bases). The CDR3 has 15 residues. V shed 0 bases and J shed 11 bases, with 19 bases lying between them. Germline V gene data show CDR1 as LGHDT and CDR2 as YNNKEL (reference sequence).

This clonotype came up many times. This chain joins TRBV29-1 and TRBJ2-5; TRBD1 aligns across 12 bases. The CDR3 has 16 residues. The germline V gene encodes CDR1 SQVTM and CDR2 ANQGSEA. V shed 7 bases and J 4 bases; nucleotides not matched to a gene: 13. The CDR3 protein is CSADLNRDRGPETQYF. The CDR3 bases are TGCAGCGCCGACCTTAACCGGGACAGGGGGCCAGAGACCCAGTACTTC.

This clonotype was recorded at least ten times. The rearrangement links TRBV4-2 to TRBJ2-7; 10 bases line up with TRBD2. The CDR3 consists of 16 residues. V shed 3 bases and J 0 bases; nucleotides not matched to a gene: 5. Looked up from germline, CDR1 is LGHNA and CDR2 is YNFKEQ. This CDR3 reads CASSQEGTSASYEQYF. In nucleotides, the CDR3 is TGTGCCAGCAGCCAGGAAGGGACTAGCGCCTCCTACGAGCAGTACTTC.

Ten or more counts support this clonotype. CDR3 bases: TGCAGCGTTTCCGGGACTAGCGGGAGTATTATAGATACGCAGTATTTT. This gives the protein CSVSGTSGSIIDTQYF. This sequence joins TRBV29-1 and TRBJ2-3; TRBD2 matches 14 bases. Germline CDR1 and CDR2: SQVTM and ANQGSEA. The CDR3 extends over 16 amino acids. The junction had 9 bases not matched to a gene; V was cut back by 5 bases and J by 5 bases.

The CDR3 coding sequence is TGTGCCAGCAGCTTAAGAAGCGCAGGGGGCGACGAGCAGTACTTC. This sequence encodes CASSLRSAGGDEQYF. V usage is TRBV7-8 and J usage is TRBJ2-7; the match to TRBD1 covers 8 bases. The CDR3 is 15 amino acids. Trimming took 2 bases from V and 5 from J; bases not matched to a gene: 8. Germline CDR1 reads SGHVS; CDR2 reads FQNEAQ. The variable domain in full, completed from reference TRBV7-8 and TRBJ2-7, reads GAGVSQSPRYKVAKRGQDVALRCDPISGHVSLFWYQQALGQGPEFLTYFQNEAQLDKSGLPSDRFFAERPEGSVSTLKIQRTQQEDSAVYLCASSLRSAGGDEQYFGPGTRLTVT.

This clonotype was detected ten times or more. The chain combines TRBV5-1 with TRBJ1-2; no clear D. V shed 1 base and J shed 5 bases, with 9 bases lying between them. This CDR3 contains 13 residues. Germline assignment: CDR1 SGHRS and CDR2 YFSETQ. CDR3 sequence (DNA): TGCGCCAGCAGCTTGTCGACATTTTATGGCTACACCTTC. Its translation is CASSLSTFYGYTF.

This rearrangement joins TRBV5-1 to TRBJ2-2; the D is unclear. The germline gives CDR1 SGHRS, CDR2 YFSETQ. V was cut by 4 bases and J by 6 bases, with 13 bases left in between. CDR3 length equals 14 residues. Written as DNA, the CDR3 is TGCGCCAGCAGCATTCAGACGGATTCCGGGGAGCTGTTTTTT. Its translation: CASSIQTDSGELFF.